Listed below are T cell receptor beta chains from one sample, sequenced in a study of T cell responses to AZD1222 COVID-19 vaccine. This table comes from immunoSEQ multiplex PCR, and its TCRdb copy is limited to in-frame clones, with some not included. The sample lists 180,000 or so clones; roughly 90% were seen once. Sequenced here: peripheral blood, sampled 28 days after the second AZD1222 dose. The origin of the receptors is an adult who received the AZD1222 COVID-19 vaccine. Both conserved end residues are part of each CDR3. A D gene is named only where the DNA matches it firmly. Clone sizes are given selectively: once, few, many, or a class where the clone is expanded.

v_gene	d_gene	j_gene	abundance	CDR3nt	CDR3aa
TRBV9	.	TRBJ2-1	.	TGTGCCAGCAGCGTAGCTGAGCGCCCCATCGGTGAGCAGTTCTTC	CASSVAERPIGEQFF
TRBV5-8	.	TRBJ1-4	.	TGTGCCAGCAGACGCCTTTCGGGGGCGGTTCGAAATGAAAAACTGTTTTTT	CASRRLSGAVRNEKLFF
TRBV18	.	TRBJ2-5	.	TGTGCCAGCTCACCATGGAGGGGGCGGGTAAAAGAGACCCAGTACTTC	CASSPWRGRVKETQYF
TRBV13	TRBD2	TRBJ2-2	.	TGTGCCAGCAGCTTATTTAGCGGGGCAGCGAACACCGGGGAGCTGTTTTTT	CASSLFSGAANTGELFF
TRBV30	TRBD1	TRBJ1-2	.	TGTGCCTGGAGCCCCCGTAGGGGGCTTATCTATGGCTACACCTTC	CAWSPRRGLIYGYTF
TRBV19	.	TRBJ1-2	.	TGTGCCAGTAGTATCACGGCGGTCTATGGCTACACCTTC	CASSITAVYGYTF
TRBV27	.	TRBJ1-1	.	TGTGCCAGCAGTCCTTACGAGAACACTGAAGCTTTCTTT	CASSPYENTEAFF
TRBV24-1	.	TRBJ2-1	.	TGTGCCACCGGAGGGGGGGGGACCCTCGGGGATGAGCAGTTCTTC	CATGGGGTLGDEQFF
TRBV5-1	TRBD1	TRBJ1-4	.	TGCGCCAGCAGCAACCAACCGGGACAGGGGGGAGAAAAACTGTTTTTT	CASSNQPGQGGEKLFF
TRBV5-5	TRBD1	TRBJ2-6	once	TGTGCCAGCAGCTTGGGTGGGACAGCATTCTCTGGGGCCAACGTCCTGACTTTC	CASSLGGTAFSGANVLTF
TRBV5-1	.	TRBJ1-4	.	TGCGCCAGCAGCTTGAAAGAGGGAACTAATGAAAAACTGTTTTTT	CASSLKEGTNEKLFF
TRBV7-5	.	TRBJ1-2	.	TGTGCCAGAAGCTCGTGGAGTTCAACTAACTATGGCTACACCTTC	CARSSWSSTNYGYTF
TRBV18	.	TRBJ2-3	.	TGTGCCAGCTCACCTTCGAGGAGCCGGGGGGATACGCAGTATTTT	CASSPSRSRGDTQYF
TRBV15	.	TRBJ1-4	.	TGTGCCACCAGCACCCCAACGACAGCCGCAACTAATGAAAAACTGTTTTTT	CATSTPTTAATNEKLFF
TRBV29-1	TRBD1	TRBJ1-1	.	TGCAGCTCACGGCACAGGGGCCGGAACACTGAAGCTTTCTTT	CSSRHRGRNTEAFF
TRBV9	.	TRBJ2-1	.	TGTGCCAGCAGCGGCGCGTTTGGGAGGTCCTACAATGAGCAGTTCTTC	CASSGAFGRSYNEQFF
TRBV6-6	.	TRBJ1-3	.	TGTGCCAGCATAGACCCTCAGGGCCTCTCTGGAAACACCATATATTTT	CASIDPQGLSGNTIYF
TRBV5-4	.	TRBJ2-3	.	TGTGCCAGCAGCCTAGGTGGGGGGGCGGGCACAGATACGCAGTATTTT	CASSLGGGAGTDTQYF
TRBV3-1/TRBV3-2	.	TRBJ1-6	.	TGTGCCAGCAGCCAAGGCTCCGCGTACGAGGGGAGGCGTTCACCCCTCCACTTT	CASSQGSAYEGRRSPLHF
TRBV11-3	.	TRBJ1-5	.	TGTGCCAGCAGCTTAGTATCTGGTCCCTTAAAGTATAGCAATCAGCCCCAGCATTTT	CASSLVSGPLKYSNQPQHF
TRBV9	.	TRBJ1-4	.	TGTGCCAGCAGCGCGCGGCCGTATGGGGAAAAACTGTTTTTT	CASSARPYGEKLFF
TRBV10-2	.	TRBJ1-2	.	TGCGCCAGCAGTGAGGACACCGTCTATGGCTACACCTTC	CASSEDTVYGYTF
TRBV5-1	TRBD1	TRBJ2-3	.	TGCGCCAGCAGCTACGGACAGGGGGGGACAGATACGCAGTATTTT	CASSYGQGGTDTQYF
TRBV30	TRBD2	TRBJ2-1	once	TGTGCCTGGATGGGACTAGCGGCCAGGGGTGAGCAGTTCTTC	CAWMGLAARGEQFF
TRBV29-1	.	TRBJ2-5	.	TGCAGCGTTGACCACAGCACGAAAGAGACCCAGTACTTC	CSVDHSTKETQYF
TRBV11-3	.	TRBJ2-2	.	TGTGCCAGCAGCTTAGGGTCGAGTCAGGGGAACACCGGGGAGCTGTTTTTT	CASSLGSSQGNTGELFF
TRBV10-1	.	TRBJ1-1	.	TGCGCCAGCAGTCCGGGACGGATGAACACTGAAGCTTTCTTT	CASSPGRMNTEAFF
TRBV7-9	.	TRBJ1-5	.	TGTGCCAGCAGCTTTTCCAGGGATCAGCCCCAGCATTTT	CASSFSRDQPQHF
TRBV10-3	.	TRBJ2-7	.	TGTGCCATCAGGGGCCTTAGCTCCTACGAGCAGTACTTC	CAIRGLSSYEQYF